This T cell receptor (beta chain) was recorded in a study of T cells after yellow fever vaccination. Study as a whole: Where fractions had low cell numbers, libraries were prepared from them with the SMART-Seq v4 Ultra Low Input RNA kit. Study-wide findings and caveats: One caveat is that FACS-sorted repertoires could contain abundant clonotypes contaminating from the bulk population. The secondary response was weaker but peaked faster, day 5 versus 15.

Regarding this clonotype: Its antigen is not known.

A single record per CDR3 protein comes from TCRdb applying MiXCR to the 5' RACE reads. The table lists 450,000 to 550,000 distinct CDR3 sequences, about a fifth of them singletons. The CDR3 sequence is 13 residues long. Trimming pared 1 base from V and 2 bases from J, leaving 5 bases between. Germline assignment: CDR1 DFQATT and CDR2 SNEGSKA (reference sequence). Source: PBMCs, taken 21 days after the first yellow fever vaccination. The receptor comes from a man between 18 and 35 years old who received the YFV17D yellow fever vaccine. The rearrangement uses TRBV20-1 and TRBJ2-2; no clear D gene. CDR3 coding DNA: TGCAGTGCTAGAGGTCATAACACCGGGGAGCTGTTTTTT. This codes for CSARGHNTGELFF.